The text below deals with one T cell receptor beta chain. Its antigen is unidentified. Measured with immunoSEQ multiplex PCR; TCRdb has only the in-frame clones, and not every one. In the table there are about 35,000 clones, 70% to 85% of which are singletons. This record belongs to a study of CD4 T cells in relation to SARS-CoV-2 and coronaviruses. Sorted naive or memory CD4+ cells met CEF peptides for about 10 days. CDR1 and CDR2 from the germline V gene are MGHRA and YSYEKL. This CDR3 has 16 amino acids. The V gene lost 0 bases and the J gene lost 6 bases, with 17 bases spanning the gap. The sequence was collected from an adult with COVID-19. The V call is TRBV4-1, the J call TRBJ1-1; the D is unclear. Input material: memory CD4+ T cells from PBMCs, cultured in vitro. CDR3 in DNA: TGCGCCAGCAGCCAAGAAAGTAACGCGGGTCGCTCTGAAGCTTTCTTT. Protein: CASSQESNAGRSEAFF.